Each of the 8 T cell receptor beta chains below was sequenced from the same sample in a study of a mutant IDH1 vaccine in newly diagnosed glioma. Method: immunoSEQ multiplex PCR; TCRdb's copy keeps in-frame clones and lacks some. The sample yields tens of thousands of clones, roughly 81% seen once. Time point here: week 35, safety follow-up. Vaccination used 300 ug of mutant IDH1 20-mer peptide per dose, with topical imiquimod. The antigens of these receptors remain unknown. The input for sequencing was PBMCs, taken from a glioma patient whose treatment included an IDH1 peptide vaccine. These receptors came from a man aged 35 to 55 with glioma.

DNA of the CDR3: TGTGCCAGCAGCCAAGGAAGGGGTAGCGGGCCGTACCAAGAGACCCAGTACTTC. Amino acids: CASSQGRGSGPYQETQYF. The J gene is TRBJ2-5, the V gene TRBV14, with 7 nucleotides matching TRBD2. V was pared by 1 base and J by 0 bases, with 11 bases of the junction left unmatched. The CDR3 contains 18 residues. Germline V gives CDR1 SGHDN, CDR2 FVKESK.

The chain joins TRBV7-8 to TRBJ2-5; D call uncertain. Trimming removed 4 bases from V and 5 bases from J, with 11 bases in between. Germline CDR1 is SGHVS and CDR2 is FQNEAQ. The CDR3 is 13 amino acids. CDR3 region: CASSSRIRETQYF. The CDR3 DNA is TGTGCCAGCAGCTCCCGTATAAGGGAGACCCAGTACTTC.

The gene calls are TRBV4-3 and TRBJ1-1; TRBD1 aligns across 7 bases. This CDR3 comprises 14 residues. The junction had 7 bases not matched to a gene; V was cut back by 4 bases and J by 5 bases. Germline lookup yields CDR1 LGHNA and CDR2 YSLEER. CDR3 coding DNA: TGCGCCAGCAGCCGAGGGGGGGACAGTACTGAAGCTTTCTTT. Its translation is CASSRGGDSTEAFF.

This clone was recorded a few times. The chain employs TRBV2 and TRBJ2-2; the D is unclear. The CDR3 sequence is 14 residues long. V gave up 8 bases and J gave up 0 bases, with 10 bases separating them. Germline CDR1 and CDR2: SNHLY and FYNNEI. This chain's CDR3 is CASSAGSNTGELFF. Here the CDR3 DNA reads TGTGCCAGCTCGGCCGGATCGAACACCGGGGAGCTGTTTTTT.

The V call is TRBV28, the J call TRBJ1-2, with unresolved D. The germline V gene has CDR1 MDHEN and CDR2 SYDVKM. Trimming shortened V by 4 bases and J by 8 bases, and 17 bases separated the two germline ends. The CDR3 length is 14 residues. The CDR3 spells CASSSGLPVGGYTF. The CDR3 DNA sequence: TGTGCCAGCAGTTCGGGCCTGCCGGTCGGGGGCTACACCTTC.

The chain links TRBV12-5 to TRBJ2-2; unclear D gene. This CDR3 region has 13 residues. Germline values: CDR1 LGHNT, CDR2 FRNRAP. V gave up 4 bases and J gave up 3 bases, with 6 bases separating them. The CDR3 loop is CASGSNDTGELFF. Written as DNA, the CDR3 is TGTGCTAGTGGTTCCAACGACACCGGGGAGCTGTTTTTT.

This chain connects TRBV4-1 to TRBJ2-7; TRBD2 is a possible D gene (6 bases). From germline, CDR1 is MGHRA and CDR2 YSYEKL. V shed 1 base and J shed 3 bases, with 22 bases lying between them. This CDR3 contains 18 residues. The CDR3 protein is CASSQVSPRGIRGYEQYF. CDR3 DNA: TGCGCCAGCAGCCAAGTAAGTCCCCGCGGGATCCGAGGCTACGAGCAGTACTTC.

This CDR3 is CASSFSQGEQFF. The CDR3 DNA reads as TGTGCCAGCAGTTTTTCGCAGGGAGAGCAGTTCTTC. The chain couples TRBV27 to TRBJ2-1; maybe TRBD1 (5 bases). Trimming cost V 3 bases and J 10 bases, with 10 bases left between them. The CDR3 length is 12 residues. Germline CDR1 and CDR2: MNHEY and SMNVEV (reference sequence).